This entry describes one TCR beta chain. This specimen comes from a study of blood T cell repertoires in COVID-19. Background on the study: The United States, Italy and Spain provided the acute and convalescent COVID-19 samples. T cells, B-cell-depleted T cells, or PBMCs provided the cDNA or gDNA that served as material.

CDR1 is MNHNS and CDR2 is SASEGT in the germline V gene. The V and J ends lost 6 bases and 4 bases, in that order; junction bases with no gene match: 18. The CDR3 runs 18 residues. Symptom resolution, clearance, or two negative PCRs marked donors in Cohort 3 as recovered. The table came from immunoSEQ multiplex PCR; TCRdb's copy has only in-frame clones and leaves some out. The sample consists of 150,000 to 170,000 clones, around 84% of them appearing once. Material for sequencing was PBMCs or T cells enriched from blood (not recorded which). The gene calls are TRBV6-1 and TRBJ1-2; 9 nucleotides match TRBD1. This clonotype was sampled from a man aged 50 to 59 who had recovered from COVID-19. CDR3 loop: CASSENWDRVSIVYGYTF. Written as DNA, the CDR3 is TGTGCCAGCAGCGAAAATTGGGACAGGGTGTCTATTGTCTATGGCTACACCTTC.